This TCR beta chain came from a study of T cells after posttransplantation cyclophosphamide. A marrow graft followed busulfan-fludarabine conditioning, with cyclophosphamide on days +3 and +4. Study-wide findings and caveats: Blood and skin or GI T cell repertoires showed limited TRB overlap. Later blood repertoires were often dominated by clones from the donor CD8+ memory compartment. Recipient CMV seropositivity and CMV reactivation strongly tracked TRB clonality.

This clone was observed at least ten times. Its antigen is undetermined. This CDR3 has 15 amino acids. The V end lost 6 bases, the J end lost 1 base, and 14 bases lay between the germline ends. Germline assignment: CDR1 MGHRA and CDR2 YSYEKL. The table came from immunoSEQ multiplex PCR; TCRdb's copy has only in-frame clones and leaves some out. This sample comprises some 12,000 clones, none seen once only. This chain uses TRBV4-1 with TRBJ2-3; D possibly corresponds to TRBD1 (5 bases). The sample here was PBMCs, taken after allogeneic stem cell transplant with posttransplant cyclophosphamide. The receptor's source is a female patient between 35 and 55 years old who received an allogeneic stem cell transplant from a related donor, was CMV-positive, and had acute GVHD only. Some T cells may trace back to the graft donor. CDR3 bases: TGCGCCAGCAGTTTTCAGGGTGGGGGCACAGATACGCAGTATTTT. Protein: CASSFQGGGTDTQYF.